The rows below give T cell receptor beta chains drawn from one sample of a study of beta chain features in type 1 diabetes. Produced via immunoSEQ multiplex PCR; TCRdb's table is partial and in-frame only. In the table there are about 40,000 clones, about half of which are singletons. Source material: central memory CD4+ T cells from blood. These receptors were obtained from a woman in her late teens or twenties in good health. Both conserved end residues are part of each CDR3. D genes are given only for firm matches. Clone size appears in some rows only: once, few, many, or a class for an expanded clone.

v_call	clone_size	j_call	d_call	cdr3_aa	cdr3_nt
TRBV27	NA	TRBJ1-3	NA	CASSRAGDFSGNTIYF	TGTGCCAGCAGTCGCGCAGGGGATTTCTCTGGAAACACCATATATTTT
TRBV2	NA	TRBJ1-1	TRBD1	CASSEAHLGRGRTEAFF	TGTGCCAGCAGTGAAGCCCATTTAGGCAGGGGGAGGACTGAAGCTTTCTTT
TRBV30	NA	TRBJ1-6	NA	CAWLPSRDVSPLHF	TGTGCCTGGCTTCCCTCCAGGGATGTATCACCCCTCCACTTT
TRBV7-2	NA	TRBJ2-4	NA	CASSPGGGHPNIQYF	TGTGCCAGCAGCCCGGGCGGAGGGCACCCGAACATTCAGTACTTC
TRBV5-1	NA	TRBJ2-2	NA	CASSRGQQSGELFF	TGCGCCAGCAGCCGTGGACAGCAAAGCGGGGAGCTGTTTTTT
TRBV2	few	TRBJ2-1	NA	CASSRVLGGSYNEQFF	TGTGCCAGCAGTAGGGTTCTTGGAGGATCCTACAATGAGCAGTTCTTC
TRBV2	NA	TRBJ1-1	NA	CASSENPVNTEAFF	TGTGCCAGCAGTGAAAACCCGGTGAACACTGAAGCTTTCTTT
TRBV5-1	NA	TRBJ2-2	TRBD2	CASSLDPSGFQNTGELFF	TGCGCCAGCAGCTTGGACCCTAGCGGGTTCCAGAACACCGGGGAGCTGTTTTTT
TRBV6-1	NA	TRBJ1-2	NA	CASSEAGANYGYTF	TGTGCCAGCAGTGAAGCAGGGGCTAACTATGGCTACACCTTC
TRBV7-9	few	TRBJ2-5	TRBD2	CASSAEGGGTETQYF	TGTGCCAGCAGCGCTGAAGGCGGGGGGACGGAGACCCAGTACTTC
TRBV7-2	NA	TRBJ2-5	TRBD1	CASSVRGLSQETQYF	TGTGCCAGCAGCGTCAGGGGGCTCTCCCAAGAGACCCAGTACTTC
TRBV28	NA	TRBJ2-7	TRBD1	CASSSPGQGARGLGEQYF	TGTGCCAGCAGTTCACCGGGACAGGGGGCCCGAGGGCTCGGCGAGCAGTACTTC
TRBV28	few	TRBJ2-1	NA	CASSSPLATPNEQFF	TGTGCCAGCAGTTCCCCACTAGCAACCCCCAATGAGCAGTTCTTC
TRBV11-2	NA	TRBJ2-1	TRBD2	CASSLGTSGGAYNEQFF	TGTGCCAGCAGCTTAGGGACTAGCGGGGGGGCGTACAATGAGCAGTTCTTC
TRBV5-6	few	TRBJ2-2	NA	CASSGQQGGAGELFF	TGTGCCAGCAGCGGACAACAGGGCGGTGCCGGGGAGCTGTTTTTT
TRBV7-9	NA	TRBJ2-7	TRBD2	CASSPLVAGAYEQYF	TGTGCCAGCAGCCCATTAGTAGCGGGAGCCTACGAGCAGTACTTC
TRBV30	NA	TRBJ1-1	NA	CAWIRRENTEAFF	TGTGCCTGGATACGCCGGGAGAACACTGAAGCTTTCTTT
TRBV7-2	few	TRBJ2-7	NA	CASSLAGPYEQYF	TGTGCCAGCAGCTTGGCAGGCCCCTACGAGCAGTACTTC